This TCR beta chain was sequenced during a study of shared clonotypes between healthy human individuals. Method: immunoSEQ multiplex PCR; TCRdb's copy keeps in-frame clones and lacks some. In the table there are around 2.1 million clones, almost 96% of which are singletons. Germline values: CDR1 WNHNN, CDR2 SYGVQD (reference sequence). CDR3 size: 15 residues. The ends were cut back, 3 bases at V and 0 bases at J, with 8 bases in the middle. In regard to this clone: Other DNA sequences of this sample code for an identical CDR3.

Sample: naive CD4+ T cells sorted from blood. Noted subset: CD45RA+ positively selected. The chain has TRBV10-1 and TRBJ1-4; D not resolved. This TCR was recovered from a young man in good health. The CDR3 nucleotides read TGCGCCAGCAGTGAAGGGTCAGCAACTAATGAAAAACTGTTTTTT. This translates into CASSEGSATNEKLFF.